Listed here are 10 T cell receptor beta chains from one sample, sequenced in a study of T cell repertoires in cytomegalovirus infection. From the reads, TCRdb called clonotypes with MiXCR, one entry per CDR3 protein. The table lists about 24,000 distinct CDR3 sequences, 22% of them singletons, with roughly nine tenths in the top ten. Their target antigens are unknown. The sample consisted of CD8+ T cells from cultured PBMCs, taken from culture after CMV antigen stimulation. The receptors were gathered from a human donor in good health (CMV status not recorded). Some clones in this sample may be carry-over from other donors' samples.

This clonotype came up many times. CDR3 nucleotide sequence: TGTGCCAGCAGTCTCGGACAGGGTATTTACAATGAGCAGTTCTTC. Its translation: CASSLGQGIYNEQFF. The chain is built from TRBV6-2 or TRBV6-3 and TRBJ2-1; 8 nucleotides match TRBD1. Trimming took 5 bases from V and 4 from J; bases not matched to a gene: 7. The CDR3 has 15 residues. Germline V gives CDR1 MNHEY, CDR2 SVGEGT.

This clonotype was detected many times. The J gene is TRBJ2-3, the V gene TRBV7-2; D is uncertain. The CDR3 extends over 17 amino acids. Trimming removed 1 base at V and 4 bases at J, with 18 bases between. Germline V gene data show CDR1 as SGHTA and CDR2 as FQGNSA. The CDR3, as DNA: TGTGCCAGCAGCTTAGTTGCTAGTTTATGGCTTTCAGATACGCAGTATTTT. Translated: CASSLVASLWLSDTQYF.

As for this clonotype: A much larger clone is a single base away; this may be a read error. V usage is TRBV6-1 and J usage is TRBJ1-5, with D unresolved. The ends were cut back, 7 bases at V and 1 base at J, with 14 bases in the middle. Germline values: CDR1 MNHNS, CDR2 SASEGT. The CDR3 is made up of 15 amino acids. CDR3: CASNIKRWSNQPQHF. The CDR3 bases are TGTGCCAGCAATATAAAACGGTGGAGCAATCAGCCCCAGCATTTT.

There are many counts of this clonotype. This chain links TRBV7-2 with TRBJ1-1; D not resolved. With 2 bases removed from V and 11 bases from J, the gap between germline ends came to 12 bases. Germline CDR1 and CDR2: SGHTA and FQGNSA. CDR3 length: 12 amino acids. The CDR3 reads CASSLYNSGAFF. The CDR3 nucleotides read TGTGCCAGCAGCTTATATAACTCGGGGGCTTTCTTT.

The table lists this clonotype with many counts. The chain employs TRBV4-2 and TRBJ1-2; no clear D. Germline loops: CDR1 LGHNA, CDR2 YNFKEQ. V was clipped by 1 base and J by 2 bases, with 14 bases between them. The CDR3 consists of 16 residues. CDR3 region: CASSQVEVDLNYGYTF. The CDR3 DNA sequence: TGTGCCAGCAGCCAAGTCGAGGTGGACCTAAACTATGGCTACACCTTC.

In its sample, this clonotype was seen a few times. This sequence joins TRBV28 and TRBJ2-3; 9 bases are shared with TRBD2. CDR1 is MDHEN, CDR2 SYDVKM, per germline. The CDR3 has 15 residues. The junction had 5 bases not matched to a gene; V was cut back by 5 bases and J by 2 bases. CDR3 amino acids: CASSQAGGYTDTQYF. The CDR3, as DNA: TGTGCCAGCAGTCAAGCGGGGGGATACACAGATACGCAGTATTTT.

This clonotype was recorded once. One junction end disagrees with the germline gene, perhaps due to a read error. The chain has TRBV7-7 and TRBJ2-1; the match to TRBD1 covers 7 bases. CDR1 is SSHAT and CDR2 is FNYEAQ in the germline V gene (reference sequence). The CDR3 is 13 amino acids. CDR3 sequence: CASSRTGENEQFF. Written as DNA, the CDR3 is TGTGCTAGCAGCCGTACAGGGGAGAATGAGCAGTTCTTC.

There are many counts of this clonotype. The chain joins TRBV27 to TRBJ2-1; 10 bases align to TRBD2. The germline V gene encodes CDR1 MNHEY and CDR2 SMNVEV (reference sequence). The CDR3 spans 16 residues. J gave up 9 bases and V 7 bases, and 15 bases lay outside the gene matches. CDR3 nucleotide sequence: TGTGCCAGCACGGAGCTAAGCGGGGGGGTTAGGGGTGAGCAGTTCTTC. Its translation: CASTELSGGVRGEQFF.

This clonotype is hyperexpanded in the sample. This rearrangement joins TRBV28 to TRBJ2-1; no reliable D call. The length of the CDR3 is 16 residues. Germline V gene lookup returns CDR1 MDHEN and CDR2 SYDVKM. V lost 2 bases, J lost 0 bases, and 11 bases lay in between. The CDR3 nucleotides are TGTGCCAGCAGTTTAGAGGCCTTGAGCTCCTACAATGAGCAGTTCTTC. Translating gives CASSLEALSSYNEQFF.

The rearrangement uses TRBV6-2 or TRBV6-3 and TRBJ1-6, with D unresolved. This CDR3 contains 12 residues. Trimming took 8 bases from V and 4 from J, leaving 6 bases between them. The germline gives CDR1 MNHEY, CDR2 SVGEGT. The CDR3 protein is CASGVYNSPLHF. The CDR3 DNA is TGTGCCAGCGGCGTTTATAATTCACCCCTCCACTTT.